This entry describes one T cell receptor (beta chain). The antigen is not known. Trimming removed 4 bases at V and 1 base at J, with 15 bases between. CDR1 MGHRA and CDR2 YSYEKL come from the germline V gene. The CDR3 length is 16 residues. Amplification used 60 Vbeta primers and 13 Jbeta primers. TCRdb's copy holds only in-frame clones and misses some; the assay was immunoSEQ multiplex PCR. The repertoire holds 75,000 to 100,000 clones, with about 80% as singletons. The data originate from a study of cytomegalovirus exposure and HLA in healthy donors. Study in general: The approximately 100 million unique TCR beta sequences, from 150 million to 200 million T cells, were found by an earlier analysis. Study results and limitations: As immune exposure information, only CMV serostatus was available.

V is TRBV4-1 and J is TRBJ2-3; a weak D match, TRBD2 (5 bases). The clonotype comes from a man in his thirties or forties in good health and CMV-seronegative. The source material was PBMCs. The CDR3 DNA follows: TGCGCCAGCAGCCCCGGGGTAGGGATTGGCACAGATACGCAGTATTTT. Its protein is CASSPGVGIGTDTQYF.